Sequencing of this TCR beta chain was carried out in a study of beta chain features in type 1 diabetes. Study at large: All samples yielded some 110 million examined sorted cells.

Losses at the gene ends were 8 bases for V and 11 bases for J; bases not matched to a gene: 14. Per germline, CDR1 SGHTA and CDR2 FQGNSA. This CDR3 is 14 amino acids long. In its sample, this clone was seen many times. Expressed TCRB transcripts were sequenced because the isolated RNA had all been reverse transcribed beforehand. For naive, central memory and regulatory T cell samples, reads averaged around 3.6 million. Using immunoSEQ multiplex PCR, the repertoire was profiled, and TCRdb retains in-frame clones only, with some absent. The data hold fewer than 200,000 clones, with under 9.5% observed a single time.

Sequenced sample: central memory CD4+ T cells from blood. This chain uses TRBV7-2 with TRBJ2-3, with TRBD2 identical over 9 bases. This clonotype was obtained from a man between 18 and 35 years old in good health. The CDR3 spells CASRPGAAGGEQYF. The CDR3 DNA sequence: TGTGCCAGCCGGCCCGGGGCGGCGGGGGGGGAGCAGTATTTT.